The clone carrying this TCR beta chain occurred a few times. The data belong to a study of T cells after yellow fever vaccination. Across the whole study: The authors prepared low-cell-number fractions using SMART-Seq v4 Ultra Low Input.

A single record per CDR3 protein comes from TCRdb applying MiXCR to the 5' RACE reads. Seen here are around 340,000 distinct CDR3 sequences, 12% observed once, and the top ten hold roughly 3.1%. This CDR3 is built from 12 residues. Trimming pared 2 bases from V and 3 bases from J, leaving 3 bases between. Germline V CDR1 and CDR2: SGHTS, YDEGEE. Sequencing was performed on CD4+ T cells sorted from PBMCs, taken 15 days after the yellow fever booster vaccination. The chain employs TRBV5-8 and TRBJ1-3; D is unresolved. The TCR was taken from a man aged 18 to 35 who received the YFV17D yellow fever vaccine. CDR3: CASSFYGNTIYF. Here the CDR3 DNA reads TGTGCCAGCAGCTTCTATGGAAACACCATATATTTT. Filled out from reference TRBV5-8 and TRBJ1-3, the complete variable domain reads EAGVTQSPTHLIKTRGQQATLRCSPISGHTSVYWYQQALGLGLQFLLWYDEGEERNRGNFPPRFSGRQFPNYSSELNVNALELEDSALYLCASSFYGNTIYFGEGSWLTVV.